This TCR beta chain came from a study of blood T cell repertoires in COVID-19. Background on the study: COVID-19 samples from acute and convalescent phases originated in the United States, Italy and Spain.

In the source study's methods: Reference gene primer amplification yielded estimated nucleated cell counts. Sequencing was performed with immunoSEQ multiplex PCR; in TCRdb, only in-frame clones are kept and a portion is missing. V and J calls and clone size follow that table, whereas D and trimming were derived from the DNA. Of nearly 200,000 clones in the sample, under 90% were seen once. Germline V CDR1 and CDR2: MNHEY, SMNVEV (reference sequence). The CDR3 runs to 14 residues. With V trimmed by 4 bases and J by 7 bases, 6 bases remained unmatched. This clone came up a few times. The TCR comes from a human donor in a cohort sampled during active COVID-19. Sequenced: peripheral blood. V usage is TRBV27 and J usage is TRBJ1-2, with 10 bases fitting TRBD1. CDR3 loop: CASSSRQGAGGYTF. CDR3 sequence (DNA): TGTGCCAGCAGTTCGAGACAGGGGGCAGGTGGCTACACCTTC.